The entry that follows covers one T cell receptor beta chain sequence. Its antigen is undetermined. Germline loops: CDR1 MGHDK, CDR2 SYGVNS. The germline V and J ends were trimmed by 1 base and 5 bases, with 6 bases remaining between them. This CDR3 comprises 13 residues. This specimen comes from a study of blood T cells in healthy people across ages. Those donating, healthy Caucasian individuals from Russia, were aged about 6 to 95. The second PCR ran about 6 to 12 cycles with a sample-barcoded 5' primer and J-beta primers. A template-switch adaptor with 12 random nucleotides tagged each cDNA molecule. TCRdb processed the 5' RACE reads anew with MiXCR; each CDR3 protein has one entry. Among 350,000 to 450,000 distinct CDR3 sequences listed, roughly half were seen once. Study observations and caveats: The study found TCR beta diversity correlated strongly with naive T cell percentage. The fall in TCR beta diversity per million T cells was roughly linear with age.

This receptor was taken from a man in his sixties in good health. The chain employs TRBV25-1 and TRBJ2-4; D is unresolved. Specimen: blood. In DNA, the CDR3 is TGTGCCAGCAGTGAATCCGGTCAAAACATTCAGTACTTC. This gives the protein CASSESGQNIQYF.